Listed here is a single T cell receptor beta chain. Its matching antigen is unknown. This record comes from a study of persistence of HIV-infected CD4 T cells. Study information: Suppressive ART had lasted a median of roughly 8 years.

The libraries were made with immunoSEQ version 4 in survey mode. The data were produced by immunoSEQ multiplex PCR, yet TCRdb's version contains in-frame clones alone and is incomplete. The sample has around 60,000 clones, about four fifths seen once; the top ten hold around 1.7%. The stimulus was an HIV-1 Gag 15-mer peptide pool, about 1 ug/peptide/mL. Sorted nonresponding memory CD4+ T cells were CD40L-negative, CD69-negative, CD45RO-high. These HIV-1-infected adults initiated suppressive ART in chronic infection. Plasma HIV-1 RNA stayed below 50 copies/mL for at least 4 years. CD4+ T cell counts exceeded 400 cells/uL; CMV serology was positive. The sequences come from CD4+ T cells sorted from PBMCs after approximately 20-hour stimulation, collected from a patient who received antiretroviral therapy. The receptor comes from an adult man with HIV who was CMV-seropositive.

The DNA of the CDR3 is TGTGCCAGCAGCCCTACATCAGGGATTGGAAGTGGTCAGCCCCAGCATTTT. Protein: CASSPTSGIGSGQPQHF. The rearrangement links TRBV3-1 (or the pseudogene TRBV3-2) to TRBJ1-5, with D possibly being TRBD1 (5 bases). The CDR3 extends over 17 amino acids. Per germline, CDR1 LGHDT and CDR2 YNNKEL (reference sequence). V dropped 4 bases and J dropped 6 bases, with 22 bases sitting between them.